A selection of T cell receptor beta chains follows, all from one sample in a study of regulatory T cells in long-lasting Graves disease. A single record per CDR3 protein comes from TCRdb applying MiXCR to the multiplex PCR reads. The sample contains about 400,000 distinct CDR3 sequences, roughly 17% of which appear only once. These data were likewise used in another study, on T cells in Graves' hyperthyroidism and ophthalmopathy.

Material: peripheral blood mononuclear cells (PBMCs), obtained at new diagnosis, from a patient treated with antithyroid drugs. All receptors derive from a woman aged 18-29 years with Graves disease. CDR3s include the opening cysteine and the closing phenylalanine or tryptophan. D genes are given only for firm matches. Rows give clone size only sometimes, using once, few, many, or a class for an expanded clone.

v_call,j_call,cdr3_length,d_call,clone_size,cdr3_nt,cdr3_aa
TRBV5-6,TRBJ1-1,13,NA,many,TGTGCCAGCAGCCCCATGGGTAACACTGAAGCTTTCTTT,CASSPMGNTEAFF
TRBV4-1,TRBJ1-2,13,NA,NA,TGCGCCAGCAGCCAAGGCAGAATCTATGGCTACACCTTC,CASSQGRIYGYTF
TRBV7-2,TRBJ2-5,15,TRBD2,once,TGTGCCAGCCAAAGAACAGCGGGGCTCCAAGAGACCCAGTACTTC,CASQRTAGLQETQYF
TRBV5-1,TRBJ2-3,14,TRBD2,many,TGCGCCAGCACTCCAGCGGGGCTCACAGATACGCAGTATTTT,CASTPAGLTDTQYF
TRBV10-3,TRBJ2-7,15,TRBD1,many,TGTGCCATCAGTGGGGGGACAGGGGTAGGACACGGGCAGTACTTC,CAISGGTGVGHGQYF
TRBV5-1,TRBJ1-3,13,TRBD1,few,TGCGCCACGGGGACAGGCGCTGGAAACACCATATATTTT,CATGTGAGNTIYF
TRBV28,TRBJ2-7,14,NA,many,TGTGCCAGCAGACGCGGACTCCTCGGGGACGAGCAGTACTTC,CASRRGLLGDEQYF
TRBV27,TRBJ1-2,14,NA,NA,TGTGCCAGCAGCCGGGACGGGATTAACTATGGCTACACCTTC,CASSRDGINYGYTF
TRBV19,TRBJ2-3,16,NA,many,TGTGCCAGTACCTCTACAAAACTCGGACGGATAGATACGCAGTATTTT,CASTSTKLGRIDTQYF
TRBV30,TRBJ2-7,13,NA,many,TGTGCCTGGAGTCCCTTTCAGGGATACGAGCAGTACTTC,CAWSPFQGYEQYF
TRBV30,TRBJ1-2,13,TRBD1,many,TGTGCCTGGAGTGTGAAGGGGGCAGGTGGCTACACCTTC,CAWSVKGAGGYTF
TRBV20-1,TRBJ2-5,14,NA,many,TGCAGTGCCTGGGGACACTTGGGTCAAGAGACCCAGTACTTC,CSAWGHLGQETQYF
TRBV6-4,TRBJ2-1,15,TRBD2,NA,TGTGCCAGCGGCCCCGGGACTAGCGGGGGCAATGAGCAGTTCTTC,CASGPGTSGGNEQFF
TRBV7-9,TRBJ2-3,14,NA,many,TGTGCCAGCAGCTTTGGCGGAAGCACAGATACGCAGTATTTT,CASSFGGSTDTQYF
TRBV3-1,TRBJ2-7,14,NA,many,TGTGCCAGCAGCCATCCACTTCAAACCTACGAGCAGTACTTC,CASSHPLQTYEQYF
TRBV20-1,TRBJ2-1,15,TRBD2,few,TGCAGTGCTCCCCGCGAGCGGGGGGGCCGCAATGAGCAGTTCTTC,CSAPRERGGRNEQFF
TRBV6-1,TRBJ1-5,13,NA,many,TGTGCCAGCAGTGAACGCGGGAATCAGCCCCAGCATTTT,CASSERGNQPQHF
TRBV6-5,TRBJ1-5,20,TRBD1,many,TGTGCCAGCAGTTACATCTTCGCGGGCAGGGGGCGGTCCGAGGGTCAGCCCCAGCATTTT,CASSYIFAGRGRSEGQPQHF
TRBV14,TRBJ2-5,16,TRBD2,many,TGTGCCAGCAGCCAAGTCGCCGGACTAGTTCGAGAGACCCAGTACTTC,CASSQVAGLVRETQYF
TRBV7-8,TRBJ2-3,16,TRBD2,NA,TGTGCCAGCAGCTTGGGGACTAGCGTATCCACAGATACGCAGTATTTT,CASSLGTSVSTDTQYF
TRBV28,TRBJ1-1,15,NA,many,TGTGCCAGCAGTTTAGCCGTCCCTCTTTCCACTGAAGCTTTCTTT,CASSLAVPLSTEAFF
TRBV6-1,TRBJ1-6,15,NA,few,TGTGCCAGCAGTGAACCGCGGAGCTATAATTCACCCCTCCACTTT,CASSEPRSYNSPLHF
TRBV5-1,TRBJ2-1,17,NA,many,TGCGCCAGCAGCCGGCTACAAGCGGTTAGCTCCTACAATGAGCAGTTCTTC,CASSRLQAVSSYNEQFF
TRBV29-1,TRBJ2-7,13,TRBD1,few,TGCAGCTTCGGACAGGGGGCTCAGGGCGAGCAGTACTTC,CSFGQGAQGEQYF
TRBV6-5,TRBJ2-5,17,TRBD2,many,TGTGCCAGCAGTTACACTAGCGGGGGCCACCTGGGGGAGACCCAGTACTTC,CASSYTSGGHLGETQYF
TRBV6-5,TRBJ1-6,15,NA,many,TGTGCCAGCAGTTACCAGTCAAAGTATAATTCACCCCTCCACTTT,CASSYQSKYNSPLHF
TRBV12-3/TRBV12-4,TRBJ1-2,14,NA,many,TGTGCCAGCAGCCCAAGCGGGGGCGGCTATGGCTACACCTTC,CASSPSGGGYGYTF
TRBV24-1,TRBJ2-3,14,NA,many,TGTGCCACGGCGGACAGCTCCGCGGGAGATACGCAGTATTTT,CATADSSAGDTQYF
TRBV2,TRBJ1-5,17,NA,many,TGTGCCAGCAGTGAGGGGGTCAACCCCGGGCCCAATCAGCCCCAGCATTTT,CASSEGVNPGPNQPQHF
TRBV10-3,TRBJ2-7,14,TRBD2,NA,TGTGCCATCAGTGAAACTAGCGGGAGCTACGAGCAGTACTTC,CAISETSGSYEQYF
TRBV3-1,TRBJ2-3,15,NA,many,TGTGCCAGCAGCCAGGCCCAAAGGAGCACAGATACGCAGTATTTT,CASSQAQRSTDTQYF
TRBV19,TRBJ2-2,14,NA,NA,TGTGCCAGTAGTATGCAGACAAACACCGGGGAGCTGTTTTTT,CASSMQTNTGELFF
TRBV20-1,TRBJ2-1,14,TRBD2,many,TGCAGTGCTAGGCCCAGCGGGGCTCTCGATGAGCAGTTCTTC,CSARPSGALDEQFF
TRBV5-8,TRBJ1-4,13,NA,NA,TGTGCCAGCAGCTTGATCCGGGGCGAAAATCTGTTTTTT,CASSLIRGENLFF
TRBV19,TRBJ2-7,15,NA,few,TGTGCCAGTAGTCCTCACCGACGGGATCGGCACGAGCAGTACTTC,CASSPHRRDRHEQYF
TRBV19,TRBJ2-7,14,NA,NA,TGTGCCAGTAGTATCCGGCAGGGGGAGGACGAGCAGTACTTC,CASSIRQGEDEQYF
TRBV5-1,TRBJ2-7,15,TRBD1,NA,TGCGCCAGCAGCTTGGGTTTGGGACAGGGCTACGAGCAGTACTTC,CASSLGLGQGYEQYF
TRBV10-2,TRBJ2-7,12,TRBD2,many,TGCGCCATTCTAGCGGGAGGCGACGAGCAGTACTTC,CAILAGGDEQYF
TRBV5-1,TRBJ2-2,16,NA,many,TGCGCCAGCAGCTTGGCCTATGATAAGAACACCGGGGAGCTGTTTTTT,CASSLAYDKNTGELFF
TRBV27,TRBJ1-5,17,TRBD1,NA,TGTGCCAGCAGTTTATGGGACAGGGATGTAGATAATCAGCCCCAGCGTTTT,CASSLWDRDVDNQPQRF
TRBV10-3,TRBJ2-1,17,TRBD2,many,TGTGCCATCATGGGGTCGGGGAACGGGAGGGCCTTGAATGAGCAGTTCTTC,CAIMGSGNGRALNEQFF